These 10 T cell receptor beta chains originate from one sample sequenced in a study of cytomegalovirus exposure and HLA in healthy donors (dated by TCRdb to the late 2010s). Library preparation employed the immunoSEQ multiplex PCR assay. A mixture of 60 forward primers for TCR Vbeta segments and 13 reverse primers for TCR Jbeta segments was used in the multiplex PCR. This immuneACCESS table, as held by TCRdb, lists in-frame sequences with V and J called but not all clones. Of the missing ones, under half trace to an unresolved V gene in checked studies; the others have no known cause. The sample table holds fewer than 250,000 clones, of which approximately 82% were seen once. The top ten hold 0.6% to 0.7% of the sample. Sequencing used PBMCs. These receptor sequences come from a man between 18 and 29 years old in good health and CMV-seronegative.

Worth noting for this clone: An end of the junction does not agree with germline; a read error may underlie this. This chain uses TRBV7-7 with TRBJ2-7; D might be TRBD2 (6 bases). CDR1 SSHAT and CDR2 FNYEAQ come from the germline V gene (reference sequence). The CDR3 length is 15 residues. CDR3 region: CASSLEGLLSYEQYF. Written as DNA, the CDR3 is TGTGCTAGCAGCTTAGAGGGACTCTTATCCTACGAGCAGTACTTC.

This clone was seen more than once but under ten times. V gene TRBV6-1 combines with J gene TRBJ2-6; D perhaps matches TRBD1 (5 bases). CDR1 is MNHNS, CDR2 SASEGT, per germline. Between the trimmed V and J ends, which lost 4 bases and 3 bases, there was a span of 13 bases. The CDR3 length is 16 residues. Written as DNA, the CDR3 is TGTGCCAGCAGTGGACAGTCCCTCCTTGGGGCCAACGTCCTGACTTTC. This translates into CASSGQSLLGANVLTF.

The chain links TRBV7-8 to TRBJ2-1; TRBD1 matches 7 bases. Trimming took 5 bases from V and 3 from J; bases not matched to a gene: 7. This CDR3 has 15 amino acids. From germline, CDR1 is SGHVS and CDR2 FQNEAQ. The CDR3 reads CASSPRRDSYNEQFF. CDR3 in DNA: TGTGCCAGCAGCCCCCGTCGGGACAGCTACAATGAGCAGTTCTTC.

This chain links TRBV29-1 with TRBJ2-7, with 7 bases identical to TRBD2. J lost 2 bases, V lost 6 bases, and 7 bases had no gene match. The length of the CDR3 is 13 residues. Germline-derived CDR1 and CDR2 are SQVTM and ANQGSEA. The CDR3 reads CSVQGLVAYEQYF. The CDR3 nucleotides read TGCAGCGTCCAAGGACTAGTTGCCTACGAGCAGTACTTC.

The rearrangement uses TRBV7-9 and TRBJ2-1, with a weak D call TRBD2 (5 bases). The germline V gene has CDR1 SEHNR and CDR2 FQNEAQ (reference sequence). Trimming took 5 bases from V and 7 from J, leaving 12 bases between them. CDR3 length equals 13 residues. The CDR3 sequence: CASSLGVGNEQFF. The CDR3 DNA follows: TGTGCCAGCAGCCTCGGGGTAGGGAATGAGCAGTTCTTC.

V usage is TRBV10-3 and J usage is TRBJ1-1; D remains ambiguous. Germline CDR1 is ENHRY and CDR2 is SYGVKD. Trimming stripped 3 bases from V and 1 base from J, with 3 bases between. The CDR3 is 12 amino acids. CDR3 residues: CAISDQNTEAFF. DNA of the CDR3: TGTGCCATCAGTGACCAGAACACTGAAGCTTTCTTT.

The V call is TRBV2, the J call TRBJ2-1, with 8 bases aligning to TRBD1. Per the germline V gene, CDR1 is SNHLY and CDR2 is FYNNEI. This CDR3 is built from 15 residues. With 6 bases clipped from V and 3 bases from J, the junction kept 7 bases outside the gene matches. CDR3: CASRSATGVYNEQFF. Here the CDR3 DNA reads TGTGCCAGCAGATCCGCGACAGGGGTCTACAATGAGCAGTTCTTC.

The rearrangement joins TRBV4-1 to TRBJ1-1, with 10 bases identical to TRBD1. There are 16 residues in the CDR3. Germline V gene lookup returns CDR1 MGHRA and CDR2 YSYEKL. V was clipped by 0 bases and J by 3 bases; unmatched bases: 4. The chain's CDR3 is CASSQDSGTGDTEAFF. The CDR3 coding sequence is TGCGCCAGCAGCCAAGACTCCGGGACAGGGGACACTGAAGCTTTCTTT.

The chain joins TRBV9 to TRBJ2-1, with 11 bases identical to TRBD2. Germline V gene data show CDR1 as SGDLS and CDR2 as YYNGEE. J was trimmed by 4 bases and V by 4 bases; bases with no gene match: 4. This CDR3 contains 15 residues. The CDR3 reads CASSPLAGGYNEQFF. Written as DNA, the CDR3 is TGTGCCAGCAGCCCTCTAGCGGGAGGTTACAATGAGCAGTTCTTC.

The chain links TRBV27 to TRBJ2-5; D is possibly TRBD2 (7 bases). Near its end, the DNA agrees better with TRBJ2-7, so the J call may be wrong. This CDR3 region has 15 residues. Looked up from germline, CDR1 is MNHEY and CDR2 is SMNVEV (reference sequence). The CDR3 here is CASSHPGGGLYEQYF. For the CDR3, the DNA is TGTGCCAGCAGTCACCCTGGGGGGGGCCTTTACGAGCAGTACTTC.